This T cell receptor (beta chain) was sequenced during a study of blood T cell repertoires in COVID-19. At the level of the study: COVID-19 samples from acute and convalescent phases originated in the United States, Italy and Spain.

Methods used by the authors: The authors estimated nucleated cell counts from reference gene primer amplification. Generated by immunoSEQ multiplex PCR, the TCRdb table keeps only in-frame clones and is missing some. That table gives V, J and clone size, and the DNA gave D and trimming. The table lists approximately 74,000 clones, around 90% of them singletons. The CDR3 totals 16 residues. The V end lost 1 base, the J end lost 0 bases, and 10 bases lay between the germline ends. CDR1 is SGHAT, CDR2 FQNNGV, per germline. The sample comprised peripheral blood. The rearrangement uses TRBV11-2 and TRBJ2-1; D is ambiguous. The clonotype comes from a man between 70 and 80 years old with acute or convalescent COVID-19. For the CDR3, the DNA is TGTGCCAGCAGCTTAGCCCCTGAACTCTCCTACAATGAGCAGTTCTTC. Translation: CASSLAPELSYNEQFF.